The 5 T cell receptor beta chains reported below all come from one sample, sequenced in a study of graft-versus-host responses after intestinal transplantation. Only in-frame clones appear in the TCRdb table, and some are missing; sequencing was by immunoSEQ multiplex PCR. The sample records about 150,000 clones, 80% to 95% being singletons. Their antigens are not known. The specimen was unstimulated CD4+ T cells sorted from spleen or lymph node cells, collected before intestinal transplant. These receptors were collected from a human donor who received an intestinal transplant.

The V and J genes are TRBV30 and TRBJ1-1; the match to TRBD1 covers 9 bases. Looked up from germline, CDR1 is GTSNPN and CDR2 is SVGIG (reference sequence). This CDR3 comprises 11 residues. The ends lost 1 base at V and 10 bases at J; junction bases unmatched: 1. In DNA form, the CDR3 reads TGTGCCTGGAGTGCACAGGGGGCAGCTTTCTTT. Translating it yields CAWSAQGAAFF.

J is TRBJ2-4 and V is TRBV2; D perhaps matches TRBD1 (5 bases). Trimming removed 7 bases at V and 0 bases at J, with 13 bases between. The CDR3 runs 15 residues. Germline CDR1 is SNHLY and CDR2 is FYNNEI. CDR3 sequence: CASTTIDRAKNIQYF. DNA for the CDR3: TGTGCCAGCACCACAATCGACAGAGCCAAAAACATTCAGTACTTC.

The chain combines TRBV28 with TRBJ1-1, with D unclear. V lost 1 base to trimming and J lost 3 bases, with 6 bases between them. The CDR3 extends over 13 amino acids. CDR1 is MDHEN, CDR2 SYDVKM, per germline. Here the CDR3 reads CASSLSLYTEAFF. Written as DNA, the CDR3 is TGTGCCAGCAGTTTATCCCTGTACACTGAAGCTTTCTTT.

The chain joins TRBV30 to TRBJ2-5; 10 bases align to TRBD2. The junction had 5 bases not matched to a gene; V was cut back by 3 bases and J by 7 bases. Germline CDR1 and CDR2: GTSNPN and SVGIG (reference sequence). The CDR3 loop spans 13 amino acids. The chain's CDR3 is CAWRLAGVWTQYF. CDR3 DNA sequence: TGTGCCTGGAGGCTAGCGGGAGTGTGGACCCAGTACTTC. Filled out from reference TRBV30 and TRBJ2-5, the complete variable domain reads SQTIHQWPATLVQPVGSPLSLECTVEGTSNPNLYWYRQAAGRGLQLLFYSVGIGQISSEVPQNLSASRPQDRQFILSSKKLLLSDSGFYLCAWRLAGVWTQYFGPGTRLLVL.

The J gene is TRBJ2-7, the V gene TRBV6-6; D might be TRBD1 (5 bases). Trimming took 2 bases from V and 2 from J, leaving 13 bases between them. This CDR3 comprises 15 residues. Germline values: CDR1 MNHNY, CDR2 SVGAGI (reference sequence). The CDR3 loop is CASSYRADRAYEQYF. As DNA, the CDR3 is TGTGCCAGCAGTTACCGCGCCGACAGAGCCTACGAGCAGTACTTC.